Below, 10 T cell receptor beta chains from the same sample are listed, as sequenced in a study of blood T cell repertoires in COVID-19. Here immunoSEQ multiplex PCR was the method, and the copy in TCRdb shows in-frame clones only, minus some. The table records about 100,000 clones, around 90% of them present only once. Specimen: peripheral blood. These receptors were collected from a woman aged 60-70 years with acute or convalescent COVID-19.

The V gene is TRBV11-3, the J gene TRBJ1-1; D gene unclear. The CDR3 runs to 13 residues. The germline gives CDR1 SGHNT, CDR2 YENEEA. The V and J ends lost 1 base and 6 bases respectively, with 9 bases between them. CDR3 DNA: TGTGCCAGCAGCTTAGGAGCTTCGGCTGAAGCTTTCTTT. Amino acids: CASSLGASAEAFF.

The table lists this clone with a count of one. V gene TRBV15 combines with J gene TRBJ2-2; D is uncertain. The V and J ends lost 1 base and 3 bases respectively, with 3 bases between them. Germline CDR1 reads LNHNV; CDR2 reads YYDKDF (reference sequence). The CDR3 totals 13 residues. The CDR3 here is CATSRADTGELFF. CDR3 nucleotide sequence: TGTGCCACCAGCAGAGCCGACACCGGGGAGCTGTTTTTT.

A few counts support this clone. This chain joins TRBV5-1 and TRBJ1-1, with D maybe TRBD1 (5 bases). V was trimmed by 4 bases and J by 1 base, leaving 14 bases between them. The CDR3 totals 15 residues. Per the germline V gene, CDR1 is SGHRS and CDR2 is YFSETQ. CDR3 sequence reads: CASSTSGTENTEAFF. CDR3 bases: TGCGCCAGCAGCACCTCCGGGACTGAGAACACTGAAGCTTTCTTT.

This chain connects TRBV19 to TRBJ2-2; D is possibly TRBD1 (6 bases). CDR1 LNHDA and CDR2 SQIVND come from the germline V gene (reference sequence). Trimming stripped 3 bases from V and 1 base from J, with 6 bases between. The CDR3 has 14 amino acids. Here the CDR3 reads CASSMGQNTGELFF. CDR3 coding DNA: TGTGCCAGTAGTATGGGACAGAACACCGGGGAGCTGTTTTTT.

This clone was counted a single time. V usage is TRBV7-9 and J usage is TRBJ1-4; D is possibly TRBD1 (6 bases). Deletions cut 2 bases from V and 6 bases from J, with 13 bases between. The CDR3 sequence is 15 residues long. Germline CDR1 is SEHNR and CDR2 is FQNEAQ (reference sequence). CDR3 in amino acids: CASSLPGAGYEKLFF. The CDR3 nucleotides read TGTGCCAGCAGCTTACCAGGGGCGGGTTATGAAAAACTGTTTTTT.

Written as DNA, the CDR3 is TGCGCCAGCAGCTTGGACCCCCGGGGAAGGGTGAAGGGAAACACCATATATTTT. Its translation is CASSLDPRGRVKGNTIYF. V usage is TRBV5-1 and J usage is TRBJ1-3; D is undetermined. The germline V gene has CDR1 SGHRS and CDR2 YFSETQ. CDR3 size: 18 residues. The V end lost 0 bases, the J end lost 4 bases, and 20 bases lay between the germline ends. Combining the CDR3 with reference TRBV5-1 and TRBJ1-3 gives the whole variable domain KAGVTQTPRYLIKTRGQQVTLSCSPISGHRSVSWYQQTPGQGLQFLFEYFSETQRNKGNFPGRFSGRQFSNSRSEMNVSTLELGDSALYLCASSLDPRGRVKGNTIYFGEGSWLTVV.

The rearrangement links TRBV18 to TRBJ2-2; weak D call: TRBD2 (5 bases). Germline V gene lookup returns CDR1 KGHSH and CDR2 LQKENI. V lost 1 base, J lost 3 bases, and 12 bases lay in between. CDR3 size: 16 residues. CDR3 DNA sequence: TGTGCCAGCTCACCACTTCCTAGCATGGACACCGGGGAGCTGTTTTTT. This gives the protein CASSPLPSMDTGELFF.

This chain links TRBV30 with TRBJ2-3; a possible D gene is TRBD2 (5 bases). The V end lost 4 bases, the J end lost 6 bases, and 8 bases lay between the germline ends. Germline CDR1 and CDR2: GTSNPN and SVGIG (reference sequence). The CDR3 spans 11 residues. This CDR3 is CAWTPGDTQYF. CDR3 coding DNA: TGTGCCTGGACCCCGGGGGATACGCAGTATTTT.

This chain connects TRBV19 to TRBJ1-4; 11 bases fit TRBD1. Germline-derived CDR1 and CDR2 are LNHDA and SQIVND (reference sequence). V was pared by 6 bases and J by 3 bases, with 9 bases of the junction left unmatched. This CDR3 has 17 amino acids. The DNA for the CDR3 is TGTGCCAGTAGCCGTCCCGGGACAGGGGGACCTAATGAAAAACTGTTTTTT. Translating gives CASSRPGTGGPNEKLFF.

For this clone: Germline is not matched at one junction end, which may reflect a read error. The gene calls are TRBV6-1 and TRBJ2-1, with TRBD2 matching over 11 bases. Germline assignment: CDR1 MNHNS and CDR2 SASEGT. The CDR3 has 15 residues. The CDR3, as DNA: TGTGCTAGCAGTGAAGTAGCGGGAGGGCCATTTGAGCAGTTCTTC. Its protein is CASSEVAGGPFEQFF.